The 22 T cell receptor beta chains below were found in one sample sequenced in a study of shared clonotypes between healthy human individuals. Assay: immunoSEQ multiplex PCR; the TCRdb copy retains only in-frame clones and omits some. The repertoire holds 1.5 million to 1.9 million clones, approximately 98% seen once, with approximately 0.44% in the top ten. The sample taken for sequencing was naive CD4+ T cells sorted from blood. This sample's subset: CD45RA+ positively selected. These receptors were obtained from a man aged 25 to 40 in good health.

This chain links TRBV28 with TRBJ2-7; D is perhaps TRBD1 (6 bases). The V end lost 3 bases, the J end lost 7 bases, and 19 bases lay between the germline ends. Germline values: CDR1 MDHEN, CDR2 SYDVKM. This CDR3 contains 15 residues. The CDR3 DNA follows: TGTGCCAGCAGTTTTTTTCCCAACAGGGTGGGGGAGCAGTACTTC. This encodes CASSFFPNRVGEQYF.

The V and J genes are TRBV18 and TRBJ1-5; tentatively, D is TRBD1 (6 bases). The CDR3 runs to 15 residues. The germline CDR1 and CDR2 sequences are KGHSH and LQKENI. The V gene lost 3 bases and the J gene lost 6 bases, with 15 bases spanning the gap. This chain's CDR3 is CASSPQQGGGQPQHF. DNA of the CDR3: TGTGCCAGCTCACCTCAACAGGGCGGGGGTCAGCCCCAGCATTTT.

CDR3 region: CASSLELAGGKGTDTQYF. CDR3 in DNA: TGCGCCAGCAGCTTGGAACTAGCGGGAGGAAAGGGTACAGATACGCAGTATTTT. This sequence joins TRBV5-1 and TRBJ2-3, with 12 bases matching TRBD2. Trimming took 0 bases from V and 3 from J; bases not matched to a gene: 8. The CDR3 covers 18 residues. CDR1 SGHRS and CDR2 YFSETQ come from the germline V gene.

Here the CDR3 reads CASSPPALGYGTDTQYF. The CDR3 DNA follows: TGTGCCAGCTCACCACCTGCACTCGGATACGGCACAGATACGCAGTATTTT. The chain uses TRBV18 and TRBJ2-3; D unclear. Trimming pared 0 bases from V and 1 base from J, leaving 14 bases between. The CDR3 is 17 residues long. The germline CDR1 and CDR2 sequences are KGHSH and LQKENI.

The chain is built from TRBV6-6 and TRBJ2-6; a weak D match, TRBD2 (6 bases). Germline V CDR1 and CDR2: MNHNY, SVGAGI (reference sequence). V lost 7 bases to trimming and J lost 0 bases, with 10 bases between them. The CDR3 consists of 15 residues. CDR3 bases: TGTGCCAGCAATCGGGAGATCTCTGGGGCCAACGTCCTGACTTTC. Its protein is CASNREISGANVLTF.

The CDR3 bases are TGTGCCAACCAGGGGGCGGAGTCGTATGGCTACACCTTC. Translated: CANQGAESYGYTF. This chain connects TRBV2 to TRBJ1-2, with 8 bases matching TRBD1. From germline, CDR1 is SNHLY and CDR2 FYNNEI. V shed 10 bases and J 5 bases; nucleotides not matched to a gene: 9. The CDR3 length is 13 residues. Full variable domain (remainder filled in from reference TRBV2 and TRBJ1-2): EPEVTQTPSHQVTQMGQEVILRCVPISNHLYFYWYRQILGQKVEFLVSFYNNEISEKSEIFDDQFSVERPDGSNFTLKIRSTKLEDSAMYFCANQGAESYGYTFGSGTRLTVV.

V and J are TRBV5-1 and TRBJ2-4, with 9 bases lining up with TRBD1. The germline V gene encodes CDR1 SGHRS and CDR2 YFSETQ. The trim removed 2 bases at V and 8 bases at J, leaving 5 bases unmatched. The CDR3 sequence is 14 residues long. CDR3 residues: CASSFIQGADIQYF. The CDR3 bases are TGCGCCAGCAGCTTTATACAGGGGGCGGACATTCAGTACTTC.

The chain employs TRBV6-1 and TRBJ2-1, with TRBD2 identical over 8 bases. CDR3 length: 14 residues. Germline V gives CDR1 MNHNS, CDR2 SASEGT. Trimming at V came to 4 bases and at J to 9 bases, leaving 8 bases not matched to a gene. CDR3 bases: TGTGCCAGCAGTGTGCTAGCGGGCGGGGGTGAGCAGTTCTTC. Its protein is CASSVLAGGGEQFF.

As DNA, the CDR3 is TGTGCCAGCATTCCTAGCGGGGGCACAGATACGCAGTATTTT. It codes for CASIPSGGTDTQYF. This chain connects TRBV28 to TRBJ2-3; TRBD2 aligns across 9 bases. The trim removed 7 bases at V and 1 base at J, leaving 3 bases unmatched. This CDR3 is built from 14 residues. Looked up from germline, CDR1 is MDHEN and CDR2 is SYDVKM.

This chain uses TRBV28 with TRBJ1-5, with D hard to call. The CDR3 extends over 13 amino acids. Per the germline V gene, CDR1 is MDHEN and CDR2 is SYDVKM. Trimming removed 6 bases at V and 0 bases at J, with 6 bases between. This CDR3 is CASRVNSNQPQHF. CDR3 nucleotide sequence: TGTGCCAGCAGGGTGAATAGCAATCAGCCCCAGCATTTT.

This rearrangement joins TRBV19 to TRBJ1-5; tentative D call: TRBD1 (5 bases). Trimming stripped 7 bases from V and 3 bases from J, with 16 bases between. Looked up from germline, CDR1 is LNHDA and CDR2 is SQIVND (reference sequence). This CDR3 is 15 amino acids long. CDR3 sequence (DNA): TGTGCCAGTACAAACACGTGGGACCCCAATCAGCCCCAGCATTTT. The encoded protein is CASTNTWDPNQPQHF.

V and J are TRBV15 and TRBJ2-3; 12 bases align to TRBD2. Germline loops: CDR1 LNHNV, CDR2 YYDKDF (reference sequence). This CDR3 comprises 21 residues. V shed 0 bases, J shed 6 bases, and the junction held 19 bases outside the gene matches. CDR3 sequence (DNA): TGTGCCACCAGCAGAGAAGGCCGACGGAACAGACTAGCGGGAGTTGCGGATACGCAGTATTTT. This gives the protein CATSREGRRNRLAGVADTQYF.

The CDR3 DNA sequence: TGTGCCAGCAGTCCGTCAGCGCAGGGGTACGAAAAACTGTTTTTT. Protein: CASSPSAQGYEKLFF. The V gene is TRBV28, the J gene TRBJ1-4; D may be TRBD1 (6 bases). Trimming removed 5 bases from V and 8 bases from J, with 18 bases in between. The CDR3 runs to 15 residues. Looked up from germline, CDR1 is MDHEN and CDR2 is SYDVKM. Complete variable domain (other parts from reference TRBV28 and TRBJ1-4): DVKVTQSSRYLVKRTGEKVFLECVQDMDHENMFWYRQDPGLGLRLIYFSYDVKMKEKGDIPEGYSVSREKKERFSLILESASTNQTSMYLCASSPSAQGYEKLFFGSGTQLSVL.

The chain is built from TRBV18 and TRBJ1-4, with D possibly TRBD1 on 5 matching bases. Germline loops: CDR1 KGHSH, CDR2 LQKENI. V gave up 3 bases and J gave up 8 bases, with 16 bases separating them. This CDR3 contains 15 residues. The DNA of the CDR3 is TGTGCCAGCTCACCTAACCCGGGACCCAACGAAAAACTGTTTTTT. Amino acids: CASSPNPGPNEKLFF.

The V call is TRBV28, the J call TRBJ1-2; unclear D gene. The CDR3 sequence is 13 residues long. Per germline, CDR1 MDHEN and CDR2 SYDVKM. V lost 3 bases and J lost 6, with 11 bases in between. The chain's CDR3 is CASSFTVEDGYTF. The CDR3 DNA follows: TGTGCCAGCAGTTTCACGGTGGAGGATGGCTACACCTTC.

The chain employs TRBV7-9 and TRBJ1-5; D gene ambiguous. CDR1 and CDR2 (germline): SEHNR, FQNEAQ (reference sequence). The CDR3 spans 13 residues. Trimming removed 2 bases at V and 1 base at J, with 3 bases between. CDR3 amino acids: CASSLMSNQPQHF. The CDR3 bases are TGTGCCAGCAGCTTAATGAGCAATCAGCCCCAGCATTTT.

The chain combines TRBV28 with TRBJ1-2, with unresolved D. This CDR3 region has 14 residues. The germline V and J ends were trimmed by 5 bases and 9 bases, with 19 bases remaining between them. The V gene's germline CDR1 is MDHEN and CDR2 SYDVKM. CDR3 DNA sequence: TGTGCCAGCAGTGCCGGGGTGGTCGGGGTGAGCTACACCTTC. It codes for CASSAGVVGVSYTF.

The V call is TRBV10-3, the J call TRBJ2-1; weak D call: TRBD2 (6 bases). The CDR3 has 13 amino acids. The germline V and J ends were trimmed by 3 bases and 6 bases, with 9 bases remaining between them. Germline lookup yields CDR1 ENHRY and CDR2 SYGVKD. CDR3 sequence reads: CAISDTSLNEQFF. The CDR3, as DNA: TGTGCCATCAGTGACACTAGCCTCAATGAGCAGTTCTTC.

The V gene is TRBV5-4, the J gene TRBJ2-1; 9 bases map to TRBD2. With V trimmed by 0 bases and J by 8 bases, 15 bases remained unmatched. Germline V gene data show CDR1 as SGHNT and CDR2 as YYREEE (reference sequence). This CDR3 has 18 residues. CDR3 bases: TGTGCCAGCAGCTTGGCCTTAGCGGGAGCCCTTGTTTCGGATGAGCAGTTCTTC. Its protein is CASSLALAGALVSDEQFF.

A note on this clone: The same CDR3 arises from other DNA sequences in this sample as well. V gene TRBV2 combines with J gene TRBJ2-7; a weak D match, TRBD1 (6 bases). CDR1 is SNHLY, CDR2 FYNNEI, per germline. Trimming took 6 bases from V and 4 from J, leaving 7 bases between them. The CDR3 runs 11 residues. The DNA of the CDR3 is TGTGCCAGCAGCCAGGGGTACGAGCAGTACTTC. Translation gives CASSQGYEQYF.

CDR3 DNA sequence: TGTGCCAGCAGCTTAGTGGGAAAGGGGGCCCAGACCTCCTACGAGCAGTACTTC. The encoded protein is CASSLVGKGAQTSYEQYF. The chain employs TRBV7-8 and TRBJ2-7; 7 bases align to TRBD1. Per the germline V gene, CDR1 is SGHVS and CDR2 is FQNEAQ. The CDR3 is 18 residues long. With 1 base clipped from V and 0 bases from J, the junction kept 12 bases outside the gene matches.

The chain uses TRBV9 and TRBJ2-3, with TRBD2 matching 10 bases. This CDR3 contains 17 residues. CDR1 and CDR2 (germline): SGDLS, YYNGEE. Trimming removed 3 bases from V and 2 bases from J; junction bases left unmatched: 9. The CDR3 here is CASSAPGSGRATDTQYF. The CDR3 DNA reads TGTGCCAGCAGCGCGCCCGGAAGCGGGAGGGCCACAGATACGCAGTATTTT.